Presented here are 15 T cell receptor beta chains from one specimen sequenced in a study of tumor T cells in aggressive B-cell lymphoma. Using immunoSEQ multiplex PCR, the repertoire was profiled, and TCRdb retains in-frame clones only, with some absent. The sample comprises about 11,000 clones, around nine tenths of which are singletons, and 2.5% to 3.5% rests with the top ten. The sample was tumor tissue. These receptors came from an adult with diffuse large B cell lymphoma.

The J gene is TRBJ1-6, the V gene TRBV7-9, with D possibly being TRBD1 (5 bases). The germline V gene has CDR1 SEHNR and CDR2 FQNEAQ (reference sequence). V gave up 5 bases and J gave up 0 bases, with 14 bases separating them. The CDR3 extends over 17 amino acids. CDR3 nucleotides: TGTGCCAGCAGCCGCCGGGGGTCCAGCTCCTATAATTCACCCCTCCACTTT. This encodes CASSRRGSSSYNSPLHF.

This clone was picked up one time. The CDR3 here is CASSKDTHEKLFF. The CDR3 DNA follows: TGTGCCAGCAGTAAGGACACCCATGAAAAACTGTTTTTT. The chain has TRBV2 and TRBJ1-4; possibly TRBD1 for D (5 bases). V dropped 5 bases and J dropped 6 bases, with 10 bases sitting between them. In germline, CDR1 is SNHLY, CDR2 FYNNEI. This CDR3 has 13 residues.

The chain couples TRBV30 to TRBJ1-2; tentatively, D is TRBD1 (5 bases). Between the trimmed V and J ends, which lost 1 base and 11 bases, there was a span of 17 bases. There are 13 residues in the CDR3. Germline-derived CDR1 and CDR2 are GTSNPN and SVGIG (reference sequence). CDR3 nucleotides: TGTGCCTGGAGTGATAGGGGCTTGGTCCCTTACACCTTC. The encoded protein is CAWSDRGLVPYTF.

The chain combines TRBV15 with TRBJ2-1; D perhaps matches TRBD1 (5 bases). There are 13 residues in the CDR3. V gave up 1 base and J gave up 6 bases, with 7 bases separating them. CDR1 LNHNV and CDR2 YYDKDF come from the germline V gene (reference sequence). The CDR3, as DNA: TGTGCCACCAGCAGAGGAAGGGGCAATGAGCAGTTCTTC. Its protein product is CATSRGRGNEQFF.

This chain uses TRBV6-5 with TRBJ2-1; possible D gene TRBD2, 7 bases. The length of the CDR3 is 15 residues. V shed 8 bases and J shed 7 bases, with 21 bases lying between them. Germline loops: CDR1 MNHEY, CDR2 SVGAGI. CDR3: CASSRVGGGRNEQFF. CDR3 nucleotide sequence: TGTGCCAGCTCTCGGGTGGGGGGGGGCAGGAATGAGCAGTTCTTC.

The rearrangement joins TRBV9 to TRBJ2-5, with 7 bases identical to TRBD2. The CDR3 length is 13 residues. Germline trimming cut 0 bases from V and 10 bases from J; bases unmatched to any gene: 6. From germline, CDR1 is SGDLS and CDR2 YYNGEE. CDR3 amino acids: CASSVGLAEYQYF. CDR3 coding DNA: TGTGCCAGCAGCGTAGGCCTAGCGGAATACCAGTACTTC.

The chain carries TRBV6-5 and TRBJ1-3; the D gene is possibly TRBD1 (5 bases). From germline, CDR1 is MNHEY and CDR2 SVGAGI. This CDR3 contains 15 residues. The V end was cut by 2 bases, the J end by 7 bases, with 15 bases between. CDR3 sequence: CASSYTQGGGNTIYF. The CDR3 DNA follows: TGTGCCAGCAGTTACACCCAGGGTGGTGGGAACACCATATATTTT.

The genes are TRBV5-1 and TRBJ2-2; a weak D match, TRBD1 (6 bases). Germline V lookup: CDR1 SGHRS, CDR2 YFSETQ. The CDR3 runs 18 residues. V lost 7 bases, J lost 5 bases, and 27 bases lay in between. The CDR3 sequence is CASALYYSGEPSTGELFF. CDR3 bases: TGCGCCAGCGCCCTTTACTACTCAGGGGAGCCCTCGACCGGGGAGCTGTTTTTT.

The chain is built from TRBV18 and TRBJ2-1, with D perhaps matching TRBD2 (5 bases). Germline-derived CDR1 and CDR2 are KGHSH and LQKENI. The CDR3 consists of 19 residues. The V gene lost 1 base and the J gene lost 1 base, with 20 bases spanning the gap. The CDR3 nucleotides are TGTGCCAGCTCACCACGAGGGAAAGAGGTCCGTCAGTCCTACAATGAGCAGTTCTTC. This sequence encodes CASSPRGKEVRQSYNEQFF. The whole variable domain, remainder taken from reference TRBV18 and TRBJ2-1, is NAGVMQNPRHLVRRRGQEARLRCSPMKGHSHVYWYRQLPEEGLKFMVYLQKENIIDESGMPKERFSAEFPKEGPSILRIQQVVRGDSAAYFCASSPRGKEVRQSYNEQFFGPGTRLTVL.

V gene TRBV7-6 combines with J gene TRBJ2-2; D unclear. Germline V gene data show CDR1 as SGHVS and CDR2 as FNYEAQ. V was cut by 3 bases and J by 6 bases, with 5 bases left in between. This CDR3 region has 12 residues. CDR3: CASSFSSGELFF. The CDR3 DNA is TGTGCCAGCAGCTTCAGTTCCGGGGAGCTGTTTTTT.

The chain links TRBV7-2 to TRBJ2-7; no clear D gene. With 5 bases removed from V and 4 bases from J, the gap between germline ends came to 6 bases. CDR1 and CDR2 (germline): SGHTA, FQGNSA. The CDR3 is 11 residues long. The CDR3 nucleotides are TGTGCCAGCAGCCCGCGTTACGAGCAGTACTTC. Its translation: CASSPRYEQYF.

The gene calls are TRBV29-1 and TRBJ1-1; D call uncertain. V was pared by 5 bases and J by 5 bases, with 18 bases between. This CDR3 is built from 14 residues. Germline CDR1 is SQVTM and CDR2 is ANQGSEA. The DNA for the CDR3 is TGCAGCGTTTACGGCCAGGAAACGGGGACTGAAGCTTTCTTT. Protein sequence: CSVYGQETGTEAFF. Based on the CDR3 plus reference TRBV29-1 and TRBJ1-1, the full variable domain is SAVISQKPSRDICQRGTSLTIQCQVDSQVTMMFWYRQQPGQSLTLIATANQGSEATYESGFVIDKFPISRPNLTFSTLTVSNMSPEDSSIYLCSVYGQETGTEAFFGQGTRLTVV.

The J gene is TRBJ2-1, the V gene TRBV11-3; perhaps TRBD2 as D (5 bases). CDR1 is SGHNT, CDR2 YENEEA, per germline. The CDR3 totals 14 residues. V was clipped by 5 bases and J by 4 bases, with 12 bases between them. DNA of the CDR3: TGTGCCAGCAGCGTGGACGGGAATTACAATGAGCAGTTCTTC. Translating gives CASSVDGNYNEQFF.

As for this clone: Other DNA variants within this sample encode the same CDR3. The chain employs TRBV19 and TRBJ1-2, with D tentatively TRBD1 (5 bases). CDR3 length equals 13 residues. Trimming shortened V by 6 bases and J by 8 bases, and 16 bases separated the two germline ends. Germline V lookup: CDR1 LNHDA, CDR2 SQIVND (reference sequence). The CDR3 nucleotides are TGTGCCAGTAGACTGGGGGGAGCAGGAGGCTACACCTTC. Translated, it gives CASRLGGAGGYTF. The variable domain in full, with the rest retrieved from reference TRBV19 and TRBJ1-2, is DGGITQSPKYLFRKEGQNVTLSCEQNLNHDAMYWYRQDPGQGLRLIYYSQIVNDFQKGDIAEGYSVSREKKESFPLTVTSAQKNPTAFYLCASRLGGAGGYTFGSGTRLTVV.

The chain links TRBV6-7 to TRBJ1-2, with TRBD1 identical over 11 bases. TRBV6-7 is known as an ORF, though its function is uncertain. Trimming took 6 bases from V and 8 from J; bases not matched to a gene: 29. This CDR3 contains 21 residues. CDR3 DNA: TGTGCCAGCAGCTTAAGCCGACGCACCTTGCTGCGGACAGGGGGCCCGACGGGCTACACCTTC. The encoded protein is CASSLSRRTLLRTGGPTGYTF.